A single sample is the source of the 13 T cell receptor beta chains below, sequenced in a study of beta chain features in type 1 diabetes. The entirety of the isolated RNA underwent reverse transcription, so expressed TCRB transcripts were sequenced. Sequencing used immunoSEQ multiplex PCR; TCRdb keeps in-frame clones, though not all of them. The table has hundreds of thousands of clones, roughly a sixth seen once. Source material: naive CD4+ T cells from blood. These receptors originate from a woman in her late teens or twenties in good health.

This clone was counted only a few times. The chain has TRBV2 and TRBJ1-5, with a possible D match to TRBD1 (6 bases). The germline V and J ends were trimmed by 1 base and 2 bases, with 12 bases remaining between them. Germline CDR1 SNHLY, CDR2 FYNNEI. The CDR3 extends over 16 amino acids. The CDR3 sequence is CASSEGRGLGNQPQHF. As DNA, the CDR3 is TGTGCCAGCAGTGAAGGACGGGGGCTTGGCAATCAGCCCCAGCATTTT.

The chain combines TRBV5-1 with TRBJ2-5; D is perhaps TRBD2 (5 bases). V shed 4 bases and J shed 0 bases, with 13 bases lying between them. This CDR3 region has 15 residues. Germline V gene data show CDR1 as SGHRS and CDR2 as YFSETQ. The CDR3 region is CASSQLVGDQETQYF. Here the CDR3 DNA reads TGCGCCAGCAGCCAACTAGTAGGCGACCAAGAGACCCAGTACTTC.

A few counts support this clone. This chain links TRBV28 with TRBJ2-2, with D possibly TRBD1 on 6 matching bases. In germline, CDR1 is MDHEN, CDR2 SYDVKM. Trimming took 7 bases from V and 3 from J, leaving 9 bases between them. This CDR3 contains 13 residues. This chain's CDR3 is CASNRVDTGELFF. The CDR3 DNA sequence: TGTGCCAGCAACAGGGTCGACACCGGGGAGCTGTTTTTT.

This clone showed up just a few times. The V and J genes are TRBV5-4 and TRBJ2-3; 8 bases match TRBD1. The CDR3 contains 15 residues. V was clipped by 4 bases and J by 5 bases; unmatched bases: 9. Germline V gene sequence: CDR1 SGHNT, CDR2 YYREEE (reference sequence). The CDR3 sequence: CASSPQGAVGDTQYF. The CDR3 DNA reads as TGTGCCAGCAGCCCGCAGGGGGCAGTGGGAGATACGCAGTATTTT.

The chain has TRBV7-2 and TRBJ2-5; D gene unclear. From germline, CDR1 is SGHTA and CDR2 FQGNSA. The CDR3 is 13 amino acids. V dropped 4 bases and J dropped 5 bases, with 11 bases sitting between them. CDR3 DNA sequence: TGTGCCAGCAGCTACTACGTCGGCGAGACCCAGTACTTC. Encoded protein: CASSYYVGETQYF.

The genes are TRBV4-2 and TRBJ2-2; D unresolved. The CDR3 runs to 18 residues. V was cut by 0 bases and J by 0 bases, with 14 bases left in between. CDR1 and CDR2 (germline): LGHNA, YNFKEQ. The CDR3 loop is CASSQEAPHTSNTGELFF. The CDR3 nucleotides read TGTGCCAGCAGCCAAGAGGCGCCCCATACCTCGAACACCGGGGAGCTGTTTTTT.

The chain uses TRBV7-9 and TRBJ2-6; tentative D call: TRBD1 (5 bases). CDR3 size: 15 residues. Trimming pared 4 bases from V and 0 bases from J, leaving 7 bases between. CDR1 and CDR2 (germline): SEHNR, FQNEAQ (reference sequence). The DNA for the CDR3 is TGTGCCAGCAGCTGGGGCTACTCTGGGGCCAACGTCCTGACTTTC. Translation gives CASSWGYSGANVLTF.

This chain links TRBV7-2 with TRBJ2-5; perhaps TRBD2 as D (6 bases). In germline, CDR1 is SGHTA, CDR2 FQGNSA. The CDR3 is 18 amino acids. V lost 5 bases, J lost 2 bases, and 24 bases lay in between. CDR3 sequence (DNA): TGTGCCAGCAGCGTTCGTTGGGGACTCTCGGCAGATCAAGAGACCCAGTACTTC. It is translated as CASSVRWGLSADQETQYF.

Here the CDR3 reads CSVEGAGAGETQYF. CDR3 in DNA: TGCAGCGTTGAAGGAGCGGGAGCGGGTGAGACCCAGTACTTC. This sequence joins TRBV29-1 and TRBJ2-5; 8 positions agree with TRBD2. This CDR3 spans 14 amino acids. V lost 1 base to trimming and J lost 5 bases; unmatched junction nucleotides: 6. Germline CDR1 SQVTM, CDR2 ANQGSEA.

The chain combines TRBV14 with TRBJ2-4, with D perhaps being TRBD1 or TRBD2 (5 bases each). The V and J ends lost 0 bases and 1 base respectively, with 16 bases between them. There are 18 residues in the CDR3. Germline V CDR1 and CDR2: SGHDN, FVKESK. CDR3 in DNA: TGTGCCAGCAGCCAAGAAGGGGTAGCAGCGGTTGCCAAAAACATTCAGTACTTC. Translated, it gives CASSQEGVAAVAKNIQYF.

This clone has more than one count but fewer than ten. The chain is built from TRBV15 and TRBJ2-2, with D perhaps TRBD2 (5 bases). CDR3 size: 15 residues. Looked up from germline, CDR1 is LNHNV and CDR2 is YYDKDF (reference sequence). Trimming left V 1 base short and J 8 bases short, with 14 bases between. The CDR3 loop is CATSRAIGLVGELFF. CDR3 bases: TGTGCCACCAGCAGAGCGATCGGACTCGTGGGGGAGCTGTTTTTT.

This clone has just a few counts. The chain's CDR3 is CASRSNPPPGRQYF. CDR3 coding DNA: TGTGCCAGCAGGTCTAACCCCCCCCCGGGGAGGCAGTACTTC. The rearrangement joins TRBV11-2 to TRBJ2-7; a weak D match, TRBD2 (5 bases). The CDR3 totals 14 residues. V lost 6 bases and J lost 9, with 21 bases in between. CDR1 is SGHAT and CDR2 is FQNNGV in the germline V gene.

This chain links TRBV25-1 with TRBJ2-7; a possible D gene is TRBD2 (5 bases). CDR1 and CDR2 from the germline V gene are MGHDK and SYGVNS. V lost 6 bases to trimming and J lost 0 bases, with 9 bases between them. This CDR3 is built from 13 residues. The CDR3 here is CASRVGSSYEQYF. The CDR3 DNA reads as TGTGCCAGCAGGGTAGGGAGCTCCTACGAGCAGTACTTC.